This TCR beta chain came from a study of cytomegalovirus exposure and HLA in healthy donors. Findings of the study overall: Usually a TCR sequence was rare, but some public TCRs were found in many donors. Accounts indicate the classifier identified cytomegalovirus status with strong specificity and sensitivity. A list of 150 to 200 TCR beta chains associated with cytomegalovirus was given.

CDR1 is SGHTA and CDR2 is FQGNSA in the germline V gene. V dropped 7 bases and J dropped 5 bases, with 20 bases sitting between them. The CDR3 length is 15 residues. As concerns this clone: Its specificity is not known.

Profiled with immunoSEQ multiplex PCR; TCRdb holds only in-frame clones, not every one. Here the sample spans tens of thousands of clones, approximately 96% being singletons. Sequenced input: PBMCs. The clonotype was recovered from a man aged 18 to 29 in good health and CMV-seropositive. The chain couples TRBV7-2 to TRBJ2-5; tentatively, D is TRBD2 (6 bases). The CDR3 DNA sequence: TGTGCCAGCACCGCTTCCCTGGGAGGAGGGGAGACCCAGTACTTC. Residues: CASTASLGGGETQYF.